This is a list of T cell receptor beta chains from one sample in a study of cytotoxic CD8 clonotypes in ibrutinib-treated CLL. Produced via immunoSEQ multiplex PCR; TCRdb's table is partial and in-frame only. The table includes about 63,000 clones, roughly 50% detected once. The starting material was PBMCs, obtained after 12 months of ibrutinib treatment. These receptors all come from a human donor with chronic lymphocytic leukemia. Both conserved end residues are part of each CDR3. Fields, in order: J gene, D gene, clone size, V gene, CDR3 length, CDR3 protein, CDR3 DNA. A D gene is named only where the DNA matches it firmly. Clone size is not always given. Where it is, it says once, few, many or a class for expanded clones.

TRBJ2-2 - - TRBV6-4 15 CASSVDLGPTGELFF TGTGCCAGCAGTGTCGATCTAGGTCCCACCGGGGAGCTGTTTTTT
TRBJ2-5 - - TRBV10-2 20 CASSERKYGVPLEGQETQYF TGCGCCAGCAGTGAGCGAAAGTACGGGGTCCCGTTAGAGGGGCAAGAGACCCAGTACTTC
TRBJ2-3 TRBD1 many TRBV27 17 CASSLYGGQGSPATQYF TGTGCCAGCAGTTTATATGGGGGACAGGGGAGTCCCGCTACGCAGTATTTT
TRBJ2-5 TRBD2 - TRBV5-1 16 CASSPALAGVQETQYF TGCGCCAGCAGCCCCGCACTAGCGGGAGTTCAAGAGACCCAGTACTTC
TRBJ2-3 - - TRBV7-2 15 CASSLRGAPPDTQYF TGTGCCAGCAGCTTACGGGGGGCGCCCCCAGATACGCAGTATTTT
TRBJ1-5 - - TRBV4-1 16 CASSKFHGTSNQPQHF TGCGCCAGCAGCAAATTTCACGGGACTAGCAATCAGCCCCAGCATTTT
TRBJ2-2 - - TRBV5-3 15 CARSFPGERTGELFF TGTGCCAGAAGCTTCCCAGGGGAGAGGACCGGGGAGCTGTTTTTT
TRBJ1-1 - - TRBV13 16 CASSQGTLPKNTEAFF TGTGCCAGCAGCCAAGGGACTCTACCTAAAAACACTGAAGCTTTCTTT
TRBJ1-2 - - TRBV27 14 CASSLDRLNYGYTF TGTGCCAGCAGTTTGGATCGCCTTAACTATGGCTACACCTTC
TRBJ2-5 - - TRBV7-8 14 CASSLGHAAATQYF TGTGCCAGCAGCTTAGGTCACGCGGCCGCGACCCAGTACTTC
TRBJ1-5 - few TRBV5-6 12 CASSLFDQPQHF TGTGCCAGCAGCTTGTTCGATCAGCCCCAGCATTTT
TRBJ1-1 - once TRBV19 14 CASRMSLRMNEAFF TGTGCCAGTAGAATGAGTCTACGGATGAATGAAGCTTTCTTT
TRBJ2-7 - once TRBV7-9 15 CASSSPTAPSGEQYF TGTGCCAGCAGCTCTCCGACAGCCCCCTCGGGGGAGCAGTACTTC
TRBJ1-5 - once TRBV19 16 CASSRERQAAWQPQHF TGTGCCAGTAGTAGGGAAAGGCAGGCGGCTTGGCAGCCCCAGCATTTT
TRBJ2-3 - - TRBV19 13 CASGQGSTDTQYF TGTGCCAGTGGTCAGGGGAGTACAGATACGCAGTATTTT
TRBJ2-2 TRBD2 few TRBV14 15 CASSQQRGPSGELFF TGTGCCAGCAGCCAACAGCGGGGTCCTAGCGGGGAGCTGTTTTTT
TRBJ2-7 - - TRBV29-1 11 CSVAWGNEQYF TGCAGCGTTGCCTGGGGGAACGAGCAGTACTTC
TRBJ2-1 - - TRBV4-1 12 CASSQDLFEQFF TGCGCCAGCAGCCAAGACTTGTTTGAGCAGTTCTTC
TRBJ2-5 - - TRBV7-9 13 CASSSGGLVTQYF TGTGCCAGCAGCTCAGGGGGACTAGTAACCCAGTACTTC
TRBJ2-1 TRBD2 few TRBV7-9 17 CASSDSRLAGAHNEQFF TGTGCCAGCAGCGATAGCAGGCTAGCGGGGGCCCACAATGAGCAGTTCTTC
TRBJ1-2 - - TRBV2 13 CATRRAEDYGYTF TGTGCCACCCGGAGAGCGGAGGACTATGGCTACACCTTC
TRBJ2-3 - few TRBV5-1 14 CASGRSSPTDTQYF TGCGCCAGCGGGAGGAGTAGCCCCACAGATACGCAGTATTTT
TRBJ1-1 - - TRBV6-6 13 CASSLHVNTEAFF TGTGCCAGCAGCCTACATGTGAACACTGAAGCTTTCTTT
TRBJ2-1 - - TRBV6-1 15 CASIPWDTAWGEQFF TGTGCCAGCATACCCTGGGACACCGCCTGGGGTGAGCAGTTCTTC
TRBJ2-1 - - TRBV6-1 13 CASRGGARNEQFF TGTGCCAGCAGAGGGGGGGCCAGGAATGAGCAGTTCTTC
TRBJ2-5 TRBD1 once TRBV27 13 CASSLLGQETQYF TGTGCCAGCAGTTTATTGGGACAGGAGACCCAGTACTTC
TRBJ2-7 TRBD1 - TRBV27 13 CASRVLTGVEQYF TGTGCCAGCAGAGTCTTGACAGGGGTCGAGCAGTACTTC
TRBJ1-2 TRBD1 many TRBV7-9 12 CASTRGPDGYTF TGTGCCAGCACCAGGGGGCCGGATGGCTACACCTTC
TRBJ1-5 - many TRBV19 14 CASVEGRDNQPQHF TGTGCCAGTGTAGAGGGGCGTGACAATCAGCCCCAGCATTTT
TRBJ1-1 - few TRBV11-2 13 CASSLGASREAFF TGTGCCAGCAGCTTAGGTGCATCCAGGGAAGCTTTCTTT
TRBJ2-7 - - TRBV14 12 CASSHNFYEQYF TGTGCCAGCAGCCACAACTTTTACGAGCAGTACTTC
TRBJ2-1 TRBD1 - TRBV2 15 CASSPPETGAFEQFF TGTGCCAGCAGCCCCCCCGAGACAGGGGCGTTTGAGCAGTTCTTC
TRBJ2-7 - - TRBV30 13 CAWRKRDGYEQYF TGTGCCTGGAGAAAACGGGATGGGTACGAGCAGTACTTC
TRBJ2-7 - many TRBV19 14 CASSMVGPSYEQYF TGTGCCAGTAGCATGGTTGGCCCCAGCTACGAGCAGTACTTC
TRBJ1-4 TRBD1 - TRBV28 17 CASSFYHGQGIGEKLFF TGTGCCAGCAGTTTTTATCATGGACAGGGGATCGGTGAAAAACTGTTTTTT
TRBJ2-7 - - TRBV11-2 16 CASSLTAGLSSYEQYF TGTGCCAGCAGCCTTACTGCAGGGCTGAGCTCCTACGAGCAGTACTTC
TRBJ1-2 - - TRBV5-6 14 CASSGEGSNYGYTF TGTGCCAGCAGCGGGGAGGGCAGTAACTATGGCTACACCTTC
TRBJ1-1 - many TRBV19 13 CASSIVRDTEAFF TGTGCCAGTAGTATTGTCAGGGACACTGAAGCTTTCTTT
TRBJ2-4 - - TRBV6-5 14 CASSQGGSVDIQYF TGTGCCAGCAGCCAGGGGGGCAGCGTCGACATTCAGTACTTC
TRBJ2-1 - - TRBV6-4 13 CASFLLGYNEQFF TGTGCCAGCTTCCTCCTTGGCTACAATGAGCAGTTCTTC
TRBJ2-7 TRBD1 once TRBV28 15 CASSGSDRGAYEQYF TGTGCCAGCAGTGGATCTGACAGGGGGGCCTACGAGCAGTACTTC
TRBJ2-5 - few TRBV6-5 14 CASTHGRGRETQYF TGTGCCAGCACCCACGGGCGGGGCCGGGAGACCCAGTACTTC